The clone carrying this TCR beta chain was seen just once. The antigen remains unidentified. The method was immunoSEQ multiplex PCR; TCRdb's version includes in-frame clones alone and lacks a portion of them. The profile shows approximately 21,000 clones, 70% to 85% of them singletons. This sample was included in a study of OX40 agonist ivuxolimab in advanced cancers. Study-level information: The dose-escalation cohort was approximately 80% male, with a mean age of around 54 years, ranging about 20 to 85. General observations from the study: Undetermined was the antigen specificity of the expanded peripheral T cells. Circulating CD4+ and CD8+ T cells showed clonal expansion by week 6 at 0.1 to 3.0 mg/kg.

V gave up 3 bases and J gave up 3 bases, with 16 bases separating them. CDR3 size: 16 residues. Germline CDR1 is MDHEN and CDR2 is SYDVKM. The TCR originated in an adult with an advanced solid tumor such as melanoma, head and neck, liver or kidney cancer. This chain joins TRBV28 and TRBJ2-3; no clear D. Material: CD4+ or CD8+ T cells sorted from blood, obtained in a trial of the OX40 agonist ivuxolimab. The CDR3 is CASSFPRSDGTDTQYF. The CDR3 nucleotides read TGTGCCAGCAGTTTCCCCCGGAGTGACGGAACAGATACGCAGTATTTT.